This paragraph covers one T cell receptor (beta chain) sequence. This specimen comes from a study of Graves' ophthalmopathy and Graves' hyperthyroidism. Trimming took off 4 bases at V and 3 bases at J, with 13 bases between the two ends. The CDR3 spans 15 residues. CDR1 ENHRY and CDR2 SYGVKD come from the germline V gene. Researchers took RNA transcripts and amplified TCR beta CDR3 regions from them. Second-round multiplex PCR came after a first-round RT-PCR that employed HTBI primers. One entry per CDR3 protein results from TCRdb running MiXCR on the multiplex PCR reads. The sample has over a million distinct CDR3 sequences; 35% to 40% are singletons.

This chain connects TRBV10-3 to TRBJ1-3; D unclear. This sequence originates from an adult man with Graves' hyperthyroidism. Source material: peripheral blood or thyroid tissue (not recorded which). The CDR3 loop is CAISGKGWSGNTIYF. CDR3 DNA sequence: TGTGCCATCAGTGGTAAGGGCTGGAGTGGAAACACCATATATTTT.